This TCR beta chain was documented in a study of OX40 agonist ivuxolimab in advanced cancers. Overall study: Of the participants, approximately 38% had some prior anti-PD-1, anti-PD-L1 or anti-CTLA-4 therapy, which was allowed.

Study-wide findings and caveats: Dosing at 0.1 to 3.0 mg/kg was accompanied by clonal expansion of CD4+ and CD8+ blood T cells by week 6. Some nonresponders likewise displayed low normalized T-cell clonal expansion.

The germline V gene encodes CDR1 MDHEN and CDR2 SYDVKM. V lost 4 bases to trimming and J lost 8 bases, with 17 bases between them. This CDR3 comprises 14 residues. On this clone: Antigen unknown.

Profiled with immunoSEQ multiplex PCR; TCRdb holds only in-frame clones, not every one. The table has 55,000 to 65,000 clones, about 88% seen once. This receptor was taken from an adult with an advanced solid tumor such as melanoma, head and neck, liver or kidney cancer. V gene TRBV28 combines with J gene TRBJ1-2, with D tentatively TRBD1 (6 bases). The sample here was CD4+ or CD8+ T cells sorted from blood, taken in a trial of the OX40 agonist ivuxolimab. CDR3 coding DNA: TGTGCCAGCAGTTCCTCGGACAGCCGGAGGGGCTACACCTTC. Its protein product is CASSSSDSRRGYTF.